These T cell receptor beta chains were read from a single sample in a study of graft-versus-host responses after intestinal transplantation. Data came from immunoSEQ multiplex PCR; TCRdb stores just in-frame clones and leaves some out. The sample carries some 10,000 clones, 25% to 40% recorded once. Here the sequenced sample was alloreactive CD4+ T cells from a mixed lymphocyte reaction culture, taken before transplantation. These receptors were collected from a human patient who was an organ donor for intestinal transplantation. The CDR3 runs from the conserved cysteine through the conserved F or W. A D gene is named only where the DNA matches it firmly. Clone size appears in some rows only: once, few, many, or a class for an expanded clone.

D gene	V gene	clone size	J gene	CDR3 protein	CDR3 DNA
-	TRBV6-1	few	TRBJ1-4	CASSMDFNEKLFF	TGTGCCAGCAGTATGGACTTTAATGAAAAACTGTTTTTT
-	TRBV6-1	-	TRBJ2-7	CASQMTGAAGEQYF	TGTGCCAGCCAAATGACAGGAGCGGCGGGCGAGCAGTACTTC
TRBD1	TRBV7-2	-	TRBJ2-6	CASSPGQGRAGANVLTF	TGTGCCAGCAGCCCTGGACAGGGAAGAGCGGGGGCCAACGTCCTGACTTTC
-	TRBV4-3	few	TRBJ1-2	CASSQDFRGWYGYTF	TGCGCCAGCAGCCAAGATTTTCGGGGTTGGTATGGCTACACCTTC
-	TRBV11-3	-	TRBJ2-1	CASSLEGGGVNEQFF	TGTGCCAGCAGCTTGGAAGGGGGGGGTGTCAATGAGCAGTTCTTC
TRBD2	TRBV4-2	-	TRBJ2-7	CASSQGTSGPYEQYF	TGTGCCAGCAGCCAAGGGACTAGCGGTCCCTACGAGCAGTACTTC
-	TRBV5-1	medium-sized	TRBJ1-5	CASRAGINQPQHF	TGCGCCAGCCGGGCAGGGATTAATCAGCCCCAGCATTTT
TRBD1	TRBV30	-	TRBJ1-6	CAWSTGTGGFSWSPLHF	TGTGCCTGGAGTACGGGGACAGGGGGGTTCTCTTGGTCACCCCTCCACTTT
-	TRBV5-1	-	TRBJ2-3	CASSYSSAADTQYF	TGCGCCAGCAGCTACTCTAGCGCGGCAGATACGCAGTATTTT
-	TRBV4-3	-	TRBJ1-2	CASTPRPRAYGYTF	TGCGCCAGCACCCCTCGACCGAGGGCCTATGGCTACACCTTC
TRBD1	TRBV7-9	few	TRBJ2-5	CASSQGQGKQTQYF	TGTGCCAGCAGCCAAGGACAGGGCAAGCAGACCCAGTACTTC
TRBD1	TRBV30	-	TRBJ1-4	CAWSVQGAEKLFF	TGTGCCTGGAGTGTACAGGGGGCTGAAAAACTGTTTTTT
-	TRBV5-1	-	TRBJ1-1	CASSLVPGRGTEAFF	TGCGCCAGCAGCTTGGTCCCGGGGAGGGGCACTGAAGCTTTCTTT
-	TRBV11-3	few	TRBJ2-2	CASSPTTTTGELFF	TGTGCCAGCAGCCCAACTACGACCACCGGGGAGCTGTTTTTT
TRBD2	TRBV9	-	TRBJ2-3	CASSPLAGGTDTQYF	TGTGCCAGCAGTCCCCTGGCGGGGGGGACAGATACGCAGTATTTT
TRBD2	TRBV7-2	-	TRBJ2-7	CASRLGGATYEQYF	TGTGCCAGCAGGTTGGGAGGGGCGACCTACGAGCAGTACTTC
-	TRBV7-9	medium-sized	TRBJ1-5	CASSLARGAGFYQPQHF	TGTGCCAGCAGCTTAGCGCGGGGGGCCGGGTTTTATCAGCCCCAGCATTTT
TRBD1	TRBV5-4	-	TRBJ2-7	CASRQDRAGSYEQYF	TGTGCCAGCAGGCAAGACAGGGCTGGCTCCTACGAGCAGTACTTC
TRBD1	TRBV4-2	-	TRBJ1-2	CASSQGDRNVYGYTF	TGTGCCAGCAGCCAAGGGGACAGAAACGTATATGGCTACACCTTC
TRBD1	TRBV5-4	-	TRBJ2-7	CASRQDRAGSYEQYF	TGTGCCAGCAGGCAAGACAGGGCTGGCTCCTACGAGCAGTACTTC
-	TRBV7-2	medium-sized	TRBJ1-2	CASSPVASNYGYTF	TGTGCCAGCAGCCCGGTCGCAAGCAACTATGGCTACACCTTC
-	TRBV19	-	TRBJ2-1	CASSTLGRGYNEQFF	TGTGCCAGTAGTACGTTAGGTAGGGGCTACAATGAGCAGTTCTTC
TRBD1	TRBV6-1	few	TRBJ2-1	CASSELGTALSSYNEQFF	TGTGCCAGCAGTGAATTAGGGACAGCACTAAGCTCCTACAATGAGCAGTTCTTC
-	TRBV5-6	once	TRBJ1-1	CASSLVRDTEAFF	TGTGCCAGCAGCTTGGTTAGAGACACTGAAGCTTTCTTT
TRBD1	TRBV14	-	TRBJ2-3	CASSRPGQGQYF	TGTGCCAGCAGCCGCCCGGGACAGGGCCAGTATTTT
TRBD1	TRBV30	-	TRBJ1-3	CAWSAGTVSGNTIYF	TGTGCCTGGAGTGCCGGGACAGTATCTGGAAACACCATATATTTT
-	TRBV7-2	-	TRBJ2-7	CASRGPRPGYEQYF	TGTGCCAGCAGGGGTCCTCGCCCCGGGTACGAGCAGTACTTC
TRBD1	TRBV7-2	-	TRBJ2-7	CASSPTQGAGYEQYF	TGTGCCAGCAGCCCCACACAGGGGGCTGGCTACGAGCAGTACTTC
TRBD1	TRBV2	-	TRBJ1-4	CASRALGQGIEKLFF	TGTGCCAGCAGAGCCTTGGGACAGGGGATCGAAAAACTGTTTTTT
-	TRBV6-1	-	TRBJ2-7	CASKDSPYEQYF	TGTGCCAGCAAGGACAGTCCCTACGAGCAGTACTTC
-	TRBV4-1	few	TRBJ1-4	CASSPGEEKLFF	TGCGCCAGCAGCCCGGGGGAGGAAAAACTGTTTTTT